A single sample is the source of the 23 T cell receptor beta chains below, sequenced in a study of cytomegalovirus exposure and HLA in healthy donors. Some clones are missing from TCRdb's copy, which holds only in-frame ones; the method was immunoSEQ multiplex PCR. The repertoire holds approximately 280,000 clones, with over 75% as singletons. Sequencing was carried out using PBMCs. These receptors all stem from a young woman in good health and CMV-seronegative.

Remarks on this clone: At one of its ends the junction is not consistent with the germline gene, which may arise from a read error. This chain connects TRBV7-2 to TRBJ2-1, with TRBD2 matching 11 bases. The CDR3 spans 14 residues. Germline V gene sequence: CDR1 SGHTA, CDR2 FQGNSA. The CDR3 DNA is TGTGCCAGCAGCTTACCCCTAGCGGGAGGTTTTCAACTCTTC. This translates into CASSLPLAGGFQLF.

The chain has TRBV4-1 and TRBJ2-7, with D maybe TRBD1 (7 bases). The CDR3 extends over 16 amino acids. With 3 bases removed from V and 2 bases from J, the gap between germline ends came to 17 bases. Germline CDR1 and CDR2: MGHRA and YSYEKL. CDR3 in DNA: TGCGCCAGCAGCCACCCTCCGGCGGGACAGACCTACGAGCAGTACTTC. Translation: CASSHPPAGQTYEQYF.

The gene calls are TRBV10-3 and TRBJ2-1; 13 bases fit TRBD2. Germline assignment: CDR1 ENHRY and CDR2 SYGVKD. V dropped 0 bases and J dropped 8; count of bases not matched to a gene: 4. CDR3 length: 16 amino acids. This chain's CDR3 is CAISESTSGRTHEQFF. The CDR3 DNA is TGTGCCATCAGTGAGTCGACTAGCGGGAGGACCCATGAGCAGTTCTTC.

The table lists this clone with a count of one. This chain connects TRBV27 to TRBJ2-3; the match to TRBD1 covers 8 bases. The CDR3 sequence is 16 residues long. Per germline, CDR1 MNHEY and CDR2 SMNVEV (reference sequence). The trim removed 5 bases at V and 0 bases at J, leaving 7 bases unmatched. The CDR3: CASSDRGPPSTDTQYF. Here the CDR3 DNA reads TGTGCCAGCAGTGACAGGGGCCCCCCTAGCACAGATACGCAGTATTTT.

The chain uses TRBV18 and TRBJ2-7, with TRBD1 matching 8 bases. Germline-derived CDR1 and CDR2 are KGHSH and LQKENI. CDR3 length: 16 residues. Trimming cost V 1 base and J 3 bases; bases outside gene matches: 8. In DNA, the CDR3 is TGTGCCAGCTCACCACTCCCCGAGACAGGGGTCTACGAGCAGTACTTC. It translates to CASSPLPETGVYEQYF.

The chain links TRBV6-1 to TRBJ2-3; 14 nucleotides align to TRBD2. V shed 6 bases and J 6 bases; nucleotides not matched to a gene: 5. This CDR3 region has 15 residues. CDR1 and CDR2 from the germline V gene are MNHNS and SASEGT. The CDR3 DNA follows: TGTGCCAGCAGGGCGGGACTAGCGGGAGCTGATACGCAGTATTTT. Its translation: CASRAGLAGADTQYF.

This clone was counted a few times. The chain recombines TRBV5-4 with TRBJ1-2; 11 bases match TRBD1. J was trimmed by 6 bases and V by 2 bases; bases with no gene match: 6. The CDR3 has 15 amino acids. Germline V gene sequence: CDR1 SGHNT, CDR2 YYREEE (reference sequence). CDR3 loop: CASSLRTGGADGYTF. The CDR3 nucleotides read TGTGCCAGCAGCTTACGGACAGGGGGCGCCGATGGCTACACCTTC.

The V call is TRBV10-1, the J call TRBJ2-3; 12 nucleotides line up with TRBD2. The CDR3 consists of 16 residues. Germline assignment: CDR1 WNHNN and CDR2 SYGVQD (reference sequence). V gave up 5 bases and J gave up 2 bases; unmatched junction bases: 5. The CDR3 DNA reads TGCGCCAGCAGTTTGACTAGCGGGAGTGACACAGATACGCAGTATTTT. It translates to CASSLTSGSDTDTQYF.

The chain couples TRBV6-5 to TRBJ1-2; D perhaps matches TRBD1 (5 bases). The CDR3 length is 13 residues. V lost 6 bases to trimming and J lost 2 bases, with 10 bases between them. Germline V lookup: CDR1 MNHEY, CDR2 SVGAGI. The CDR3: CASSPTENYGYTF. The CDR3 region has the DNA TGTGCCAGCAGCCCGACAGAAAACTATGGCTACACCTTC.

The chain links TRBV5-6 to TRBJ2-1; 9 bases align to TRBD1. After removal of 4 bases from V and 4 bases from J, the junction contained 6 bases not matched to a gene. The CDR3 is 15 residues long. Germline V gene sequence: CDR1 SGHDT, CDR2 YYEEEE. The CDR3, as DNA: TGTGCCAGCAGCCGGGGACAGGGACCTTACAATGAGCAGTTCTTC. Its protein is CASSRGQGPYNEQFF.

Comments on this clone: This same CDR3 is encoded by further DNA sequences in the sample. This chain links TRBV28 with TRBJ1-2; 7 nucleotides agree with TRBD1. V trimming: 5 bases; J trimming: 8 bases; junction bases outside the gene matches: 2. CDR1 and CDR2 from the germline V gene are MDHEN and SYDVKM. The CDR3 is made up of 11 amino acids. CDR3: CASSPRGGYTF. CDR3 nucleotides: TGTGCCAGCAGTCCCAGGGGGGGCTACACCTTC.

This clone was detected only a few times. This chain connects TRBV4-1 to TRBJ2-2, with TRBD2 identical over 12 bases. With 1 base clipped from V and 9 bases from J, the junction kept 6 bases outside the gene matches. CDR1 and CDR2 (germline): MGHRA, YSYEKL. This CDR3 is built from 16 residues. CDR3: CASSQVMTSGRWELFF. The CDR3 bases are TGCGCCAGCAGCCAAGTAATGACTAGCGGGAGATGGGAGCTGTTTTTT.

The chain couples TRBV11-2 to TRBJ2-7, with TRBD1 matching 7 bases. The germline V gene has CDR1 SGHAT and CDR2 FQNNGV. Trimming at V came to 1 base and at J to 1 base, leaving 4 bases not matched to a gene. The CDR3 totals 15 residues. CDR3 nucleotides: TGTGCCAGCAGCTTAGGGGACAGCCGATCCTACGAGCAGTACTTC. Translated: CASSLGDSRSYEQYF.

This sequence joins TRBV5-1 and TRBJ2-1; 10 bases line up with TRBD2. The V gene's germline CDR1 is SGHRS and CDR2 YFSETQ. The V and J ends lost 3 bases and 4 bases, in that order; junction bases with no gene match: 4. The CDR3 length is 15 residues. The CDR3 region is CASSSSGREYNEQFF. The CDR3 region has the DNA TGCGCCAGCAGCTCGAGCGGGAGGGAATACAATGAGCAGTTCTTC.

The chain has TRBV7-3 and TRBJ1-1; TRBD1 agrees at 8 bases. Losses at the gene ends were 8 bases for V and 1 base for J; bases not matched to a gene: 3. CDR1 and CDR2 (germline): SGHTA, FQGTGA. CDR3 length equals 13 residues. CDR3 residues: CASVGQGNTEAFF. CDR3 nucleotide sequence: TGTGCCAGCGTCGGACAGGGGAACACTGAAGCTTTCTTT.

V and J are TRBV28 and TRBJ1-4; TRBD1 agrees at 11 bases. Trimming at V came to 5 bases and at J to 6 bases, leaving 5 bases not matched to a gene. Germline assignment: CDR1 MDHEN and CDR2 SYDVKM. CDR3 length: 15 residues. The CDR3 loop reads CASSLGGQGDEKLFF. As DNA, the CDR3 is TGTGCCAGCAGTCTAGGGGGACAGGGGGATGAAAAACTGTTTTTT.

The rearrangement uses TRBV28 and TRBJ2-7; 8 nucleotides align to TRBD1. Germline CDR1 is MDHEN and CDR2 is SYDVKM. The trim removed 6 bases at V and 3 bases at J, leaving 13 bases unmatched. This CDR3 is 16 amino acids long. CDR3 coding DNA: TGTGCCAGCAGCACGCCCATCGGACAGGGTATCTACGAGCAGTACTTC. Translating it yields CASSTPIGQGIYEQYF.

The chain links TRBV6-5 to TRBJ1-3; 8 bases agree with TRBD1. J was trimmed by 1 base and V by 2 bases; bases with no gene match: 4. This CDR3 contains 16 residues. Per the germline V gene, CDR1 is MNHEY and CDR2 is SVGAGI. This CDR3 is CASSYGQGASGNTIYF. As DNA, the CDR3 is TGTGCCAGCAGTTACGGGCAGGGGGCTTCTGGAAACACCATATATTTT.

The CDR3 DNA sequence: TGCGCCAGCAGCTCGGACGGGACTAACTACGAGCAGTACTTC. As protein: CASSSDGTNYEQYF. V usage is TRBV5-1 and J usage is TRBJ2-7, with 7 bases lining up with TRBD2. With V trimmed by 3 bases and J by 3 bases, 6 bases remained unmatched. CDR1 SGHRS and CDR2 YFSETQ come from the germline V gene. The CDR3 contains 14 residues. The full variable domain, with the rest looked up from reference TRBV5-1 and TRBJ2-7, is KAGVTQTPRYLIKTRGQQVTLSCSPISGHRSVSWYQQTPGQGLQFLFEYFSETQRNKGNFPGRFSGRQFSNSRSEMNVSTLELGDSALYLCASSSDGTNYEQYFGPGTRLTVT.

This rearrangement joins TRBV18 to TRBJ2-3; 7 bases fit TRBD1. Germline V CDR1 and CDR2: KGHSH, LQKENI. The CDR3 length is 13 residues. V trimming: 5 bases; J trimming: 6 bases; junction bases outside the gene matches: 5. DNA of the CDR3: TGTGCCAGCTCATCGACAGGGTCGGATACGCAGTATTTT. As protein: CASSSTGSDTQYF. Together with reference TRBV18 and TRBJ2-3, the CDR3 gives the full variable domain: NAGVMQNPRHLVRRRGQEARLRCSPMKGHSHVYWYRQLPEEGLKFMVYLQKENIIDESGMPKERFSAEFPKEGPSILRIQQVVRGDSAAYFCASSSTGSDTQYFGPGTRLTVL.

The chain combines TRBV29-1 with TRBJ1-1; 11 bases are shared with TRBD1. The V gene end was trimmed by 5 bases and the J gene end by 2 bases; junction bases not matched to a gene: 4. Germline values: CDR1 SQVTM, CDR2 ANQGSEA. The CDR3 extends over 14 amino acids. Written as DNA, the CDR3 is TGCAGCGTTCGGGACAGGGGGAAAAACACTGAAGCTTTCTTT. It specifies CSVRDRGKNTEAFF.

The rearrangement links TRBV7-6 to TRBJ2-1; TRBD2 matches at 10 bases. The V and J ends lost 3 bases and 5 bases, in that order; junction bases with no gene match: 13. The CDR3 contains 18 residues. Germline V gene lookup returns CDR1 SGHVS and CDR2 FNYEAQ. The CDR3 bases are TGTGCCAGCAGCTTGTGGCTAGCGGGAGTGGGGAGGCACAATGAGCAGTTCTTC. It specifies CASSLWLAGVGRHNEQFF. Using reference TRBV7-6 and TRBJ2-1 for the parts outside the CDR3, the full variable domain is GAGVSQSPRYKVTKRGQDVALRCDPISGHVSLYWYRQALGQGPEFLTYFNYEAQQDKSGLPNDRFSAERPEGSISTLTIQRTEQRDSAMYRCASSLWLAGVGRHNEQFFGPGTRLTVL.

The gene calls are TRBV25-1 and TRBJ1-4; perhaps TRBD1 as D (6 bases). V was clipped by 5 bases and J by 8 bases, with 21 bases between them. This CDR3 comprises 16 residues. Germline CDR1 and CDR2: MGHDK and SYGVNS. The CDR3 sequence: CASSSGAAGLEEKLFF. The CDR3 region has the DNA TGTGCCAGCAGTTCAGGGGCTGCCGGTTTAGAGGAAAAACTGTTTTTT.